This record concerns one T cell receptor beta chain sequence. The antigen it binds to is not known. Base qualities are not at hand, and no much larger clone is one base apart. This specimen comes from a study of blood T cell repertoires in COVID-19 (dated by TCRdb to between 2020 and 2021). Background on the whole study: Samples covering the acute and convalescent phases of COVID-19 were provided by collaborators in the United States, Italy and Spain. The material from the prospective study consisted of cDNA or gDNA derived from T cells, B-cell-depleted T cells, or PBMCs. The dataset comprised deeply sampled blood TCRbeta repertoires from subjects exposed to, actively infected with, or recovered from COVID-19. The repertoires were released in a freely available public database intended as a resource for research on the immune response to SARS-CoV-2. The samples were drawn from the first 160 participants of the ongoing ImmuneRACE study and from over 950 subjects provided by 6 global collaborators. Nearly every sample came with metadata listing a de-identified subject ID, COVID-19 status, age in years and sex. Where HLA class I and class II types were available, the types were taken from metadata supplied by the sample provider, not from assay-based typing.

The immunoSEQ Assay, a bias-controlled multiplex PCR, was used to amplify TCRbeta CDR3 regions from genomic DNA. On the study's bioinformatics: Within the assay, amplification of reference gene primers was used to estimate how many nucleated cells each sample contained. To quantify the absolute abundance of each unique TCRbeta CDR3 rearrangement, sequence reads were collapsed and filtered. Productive Simpson clonality was computed per sample as the square root of Simpson's diversity index over productive rearrangements. Entries here come from immuneACCESS through TCRdb and include only in-frame sequences with V and J called. Some clones fail to appear in such tables; in the studies checked, an unresolved V gene covers under half of the shortfall, and the cause of the remainder is unknown. V and J calls and clone size follow that table, whereas D and trimming were derived from the DNA. This sample holds 100,000 to 150,000 clones; approximately 89% were observed only once. 3% to 4% of the sample rests with the top ten.

Whole blood was collected in K2EDTA tubes by collaborating institutions according to the institutions' own protocols. For TCRbeta analysis, collaborators shipped samples as frozen whole blood, isolated PBMCs, or DNA extracted from either of those sample types. There are 13 amino acids in the CDR3, from cysteine to phenylalanine inclusive. The read is trimmed to its CDR3 DNA, 39 bases read in frame from base 1. Looking up the germline V gene yields CDR1 SNHLY and CDR2 FYNNEI. Trimming takes 4 bases from V and 2 bases from J, and the germline ends sit 8 bases apart. Summary of the overall study and its limitations: The amount of clinical and demographic metadata varied by source and participant and was provided uncurated.

The rearrangement combines TRBV2 with TRBJ1-1; no D gene is confidently identified. The sequenced sample consisted of peripheral blood. The sequence derives from an older woman with acute or convalescent COVID-19. The CDR3 region: CASSAGLNTEAFF. The DNA sequence is given as TGTGCCAGCAGTGCGGGTCTAAACACTGAAGCTTTCTTT. Joined to the reference TRBV2 and TRBJ1-1 proteins, this CDR3 gives the full variable domain: EPEVTQTPSHQVTQMGQEVILRCVPISNHLYFYWYRQILGQKVEFLVSFYNNEISEKSEIFDDQFSVERPDGSNFTLKIRSTKLEDSAMYFCASSAGLNTEAFFGQGTRLTVV.